These 12 T cell receptor beta chains came from one sample sequenced in a study of shared clonotypes between healthy human individuals. Sequencing used immunoSEQ multiplex PCR; TCRdb keeps in-frame clones, though not all of them. In the table there are a few million clones, 90% to 96% of which are singletons. The sequencing input was naive CD4+ T cells sorted from blood. Subset of the sample: CD45RA+ positively selected. These receptors were taken from a man in his late teens or twenties in good health.

This clone appeared a single time. In DNA, the CDR3 is TGTGCCTGGAGACAGGGGGCAGGGATTTTTAACGAGCAGTACTTC. It encodes CAWRQGAGIFNEQYF. This rearrangement joins TRBV30 to TRBJ2-7; TRBD1 aligns across 9 bases. CDR1 GTSNPN and CDR2 SVGIG come from the germline V gene (reference sequence). The CDR3 covers 15 residues. The junction had 11 bases not matched to a gene; V was cut back by 3 bases and J by 5 bases.

This chain uses TRBV2 with TRBJ2-3; D gene unclear. Per the germline V gene, CDR1 is SNHLY and CDR2 is FYNNEI. The CDR3 extends over 14 amino acids. Trimming left V 3 bases short and J 4 bases short, with 11 bases between. The CDR3 here is CASSDSLRADTQYF. The CDR3 region has the DNA TGTGCCAGCAGTGACAGCCTTCGTGCAGATACGCAGTATTTT.

The chain uses TRBV6-1 and TRBJ1-1; 10 nucleotides align to TRBD1. The germline gives CDR1 MNHNS, CDR2 SASEGT. The V and J ends lost 7 bases and 7 bases, in that order; junction bases with no gene match: 9. The CDR3 loop spans 14 amino acids. CDR3 region: CASKTDRGVGEAFF. The DNA for the CDR3 is TGTGCCAGCAAAACGGACAGGGGGGTCGGTGAAGCTTTCTTT.

The chain has TRBV6-1 and TRBJ1-4; 7 bases are shared with TRBD1. The CDR3 is made up of 14 amino acids. V trimming: 6 bases; J trimming: 1 base; junction bases outside the gene matches: 2. CDR1 is MNHNS, CDR2 SASEGT, per germline. CDR3 sequence (DNA): TGTGCCAGCAGCACAGGGGTAACTAATGAAAAACTGTTTTTT. Translating it yields CASSTGVTNEKLFF.

A word on this clone: Other nucleotide sequences in the sample specify the same CDR3. The chain recombines TRBV2 with TRBJ1-5; the D gene is possibly TRBD1 (5 bases). The CDR3 contains 13 residues. Trimming cost V 4 bases and J 2 bases, with 6 bases left between them. Germline values: CDR1 SNHLY, CDR2 FYNNEI. CDR3 sequence: CASSGGGNQPQHF. The CDR3 DNA is TGTGCCAGCAGTGGGGGGGGCAATCAGCCCCAGCATTTT.

V is TRBV5-1 and J is TRBJ2-5; D possibly corresponds to TRBD2 (7 bases). Germline V gene sequence: CDR1 SGHRS, CDR2 YFSETQ. The CDR3 runs to 16 residues. Trimming removed 5 bases from V and 5 bases from J, with 22 bases in between. The CDR3 coding sequence is TGCGCCAGCAGTCGAGGTGGCGGGGGCTTTGGGGAGACCCAGTACTTC. Translating gives CASSRGGGGFGETQYF.

The genes are TRBV30 and TRBJ2-5; 8 positions agree with TRBD1. Trimming took 2 bases from V and 2 from J; bases not matched to a gene: 7. Per germline, CDR1 GTSNPN and CDR2 SVGIG (reference sequence). This CDR3 spans 15 amino acids. The CDR3 here is CAWSRTGTPQETQYF. The CDR3 DNA sequence: TGTGCCTGGAGTAGGACAGGGACACCACAAGAGACCCAGTACTTC.

The chain couples TRBV5-6 to TRBJ2-3; D not certain. This CDR3 region has 14 residues. The V end was cut by 1 base, the J end by 8 bases, with 14 bases between. CDR1 and CDR2 (germline): SGHDT, YYEEEE. CDR3 amino acids: CASSLIERTGTQYF. The CDR3 DNA follows: TGTGCCAGCAGCTTGATCGAGAGAACGGGTACGCAGTATTTT.

The V and J genes are TRBV10-1 and TRBJ1-5, with D hard to call. The CDR3 is 15 amino acids. The V end was cut by 0 bases, the J end by 2 bases, with 8 bases between. CDR1 WNHNN and CDR2 SYGVQD come from the germline V gene (reference sequence). As DNA, the CDR3 is TGCGCCAGCAGTGAGTCGCGGCAGGGCAATCAGCCCCAGCATTTT. Amino acid sequence: CASSESRQGNQPQHF.

This clone has only one observation. Other DNA sequences in the sample encode the same CDR3. The chain employs TRBV11-2 and TRBJ2-7; D unclear. V was shortened by 3 bases and J by 4 bases, with 7 bases between the two germline ends. CDR1 and CDR2 (germline): SGHAT, FQNNGV. The CDR3 length is 12 residues. Here the CDR3 reads CASSFPGYEQYF. Here the CDR3 DNA reads TGTGCCAGCAGCTTCCCAGGTTACGAGCAGTACTTC.

The chain joins TRBV27 to TRBJ1-1; TRBD1 matches 11 bases. There are 16 residues in the CDR3. The trim removed 3 bases at V and 3 bases at J, leaving 6 bases unmatched. The V gene's germline CDR1 is MNHEY and CDR2 SMNVEV (reference sequence). The CDR3 coding sequence is TGTGCCAGCAGTTTTCGGACAGGGGGCGCGGACACTGAAGCTTTCTTT. Amino acids: CASSFRTGGADTEAFF.

The chain couples TRBV5-4 to TRBJ1-2; D gene unclear. V lost 2 bases to trimming and J lost 2 bases, with 16 bases between them. Germline assignment: CDR1 SGHNT and CDR2 YYREEE (reference sequence). The CDR3 extends over 16 amino acids. CDR3 in DNA: TGTGCCAGCAGCTTATCCCCGCCTCAGAGGAACTATGGCTACACCTTC. It specifies CASSLSPPQRNYGYTF.